This T cell receptor beta chain appears in the sequencing data of a study of control samples from healthy donors and cancer patients. J gave up 5 bases and V 8 bases, and 9 bases lay outside the gene matches. From germline, CDR1 is MNHEY and CDR2 SMNVEV (reference sequence). The CDR3 has 13 residues. The data were produced by immunoSEQ multiplex PCR, yet TCRdb's version contains in-frame clones alone and is incomplete. The table lists almost 95,000 clones, about nine tenths of them singletons. The TCR sequence derives from a woman in her late teens or twenties in good health. Sequencing input: blood. The chain employs TRBV27 and TRBJ2-7, with 7 bases fitting TRBD1. CDR3 DNA sequence: TGTGCCAGCGGGACAGCAAGGTGGGACGAGCAGTACTTC. It encodes CASGTARWDEQYF.